This T cell receptor (beta chain) was documented in a study of beta chain features in type 1 diabetes. Across the whole study: Comparable age, gender and cell yields were observed in patients relative to healthy donors.

Sorting with CD45RO/CCR7/CD25/CD127/CD95/CD27 yielded naive, central memory, regulatory and stem-like memory CD4+ cells. Trimming removed 0 bases from V and 9 bases from J, with 12 bases in between. From germline, CDR1 is MNHEY and CDR2 SVGAGI. The CDR3 runs 14 residues. A remark on this clone: What it binds is not known.

General study results and limits: Shortening that was moderate but significant affected the TCRB CDR3s of Type 1 diabetes patients in all four CD4+ subsets. PCR may have favored shorter templates equally in patients and controls.

What was sequenced were expressed TCRB transcripts, since all of the isolated RNA had been reverse transcribed. Clones were read by immunoSEQ multiplex PCR, and TCRdb kept only the in-frame ones, dropping some. The sample lists roughly 290,000 clones; about 15% were seen once. Sequenced material: naive CD4+ T cells from blood. The chain recombines TRBV6-5 with TRBJ2-1; no definite D call. The TCR sequence derives from a man aged 18 to 29 with type 1 diabetes. CDR3 bases: TGTGCCAGCAGTTACTCGAATGGGCCTGGTGAGCAGTTCTTC. Translation gives CASSYSNGPGEQFF.